Presented here are 28 T cell receptor beta chains from one specimen sequenced in a study of blood T cell repertoires in COVID-19. Here immunoSEQ multiplex PCR was the method, and the copy in TCRdb shows in-frame clones only, minus some. The data contain about 140,000 clones, around 85% of them singletons. The sequencing input was peripheral blood. These receptors all come from a man in his forties or fifties with acute or convalescent COVID-19.

The chain links TRBV30 to TRBJ1-4; TRBD1 is a possible D gene (5 bases). This CDR3 spans 13 amino acids. The ends were cut back, 0 bases at V and 7 bases at J, with 9 bases in the middle. CDR1 is GTSNPN, CDR2 SVGIG, per germline (reference sequence). CDR3 loop: CAWSVAGGEKLFF. CDR3 sequence (DNA): TGTGCCTGGAGTGTGGCGGGGGGTGAAAAACTGTTTTTT. Complete variable domain (other parts from reference TRBV30 and TRBJ1-4): SQTIHQWPATLVQPVGSPLSLECTVEGTSNPNLYWYRQAAGRGLQLLFYSVGIGQISSEVPQNLSASRPQDRQFILSSKKLLLSDSGFYLCAWSVAGGEKLFFGSGTQLSVL.

The chain has TRBV15 and TRBJ1-3; maybe TRBD1 (6 bases). V was clipped by 5 bases and J by 4 bases, with 15 bases between them. The CDR3 runs 15 residues. Germline-derived CDR1 and CDR2 are LNHNV and YYDKDF (reference sequence). As DNA, the CDR3 is TGTGCCACCAGCGGAGGAGGGGGACCCGGAAACACCATATATTTT. Its translation: CATSGGGGPGNTIYF. Using reference TRBV15 and TRBJ1-3 for the parts outside the CDR3, the full variable domain is DAMVIQNPRYQVTQFGKPVTLSCSQTLNHNVMYWYQQKSSQAPKLLFHYYDKDFNNEADTPDNFQSRRPNTSFCFLDIRSPGLGDTAMYLCATSGGGGPGNTIYFGEGSWLTVV.

The V call is TRBV5-1, the J call TRBJ2-7; 7 positions match TRBD2. Germline V lookup: CDR1 SGHRS, CDR2 YFSETQ. V lost 0 bases and J lost 3; bases outside the gene matches: 6. CDR3 size: 15 residues. In nucleotides, the CDR3 is TGCGCCAGCAGCTTGGAAGGCGGGAGAAGCTACGAGCAGTACTTC. Protein: CASSLEGGRSYEQYF.

This clone was found a few times. The chain uses TRBV11-2 and TRBJ2-3, with D uncertain. Trimming took off 2 bases at V and 2 bases at J, with 5 bases between the two ends. This CDR3 is 13 amino acids long. Germline CDR1 and CDR2: SGHAT and FQNNGV. The CDR3 DNA is TGTGCCAGCAGCTTATCTGTCACAGATACGCAGTATTTT. As protein: CASSLSVTDTQYF.

This chain connects TRBV25-1 to TRBJ1-6; possible D gene TRBD1, 6 bases. The germline gives CDR1 MGHDK, CDR2 SYGVNS. The germline V and J ends were trimmed by 4 bases and 5 bases, with 9 bases remaining between them. This CDR3 region has 14 residues. The CDR3 DNA reads TGTGCCAGCAGTGTCGGACAGCATAATTCACCCCTCCACTTT. The encoded protein is CASSVGQHNSPLHF.

The chain links TRBV12-5 to TRBJ2-2; TRBD2 aligns across 10 bases. The germline V gene has CDR1 LGHNT and CDR2 FRNRAP. There are 18 residues in the CDR3. With 0 bases clipped from V and 5 bases from J, the junction kept 9 bases outside the gene matches. CDR3 protein: CASGLVQAGGRRTGELFF. CDR3 bases: TGTGCTAGTGGTTTGGTACAAGCGGGGGGGCGGAGGACCGGGGAGCTGTTTTTT. Drawing the rest from reference TRBV12-5 and TRBJ2-2, the complete variable domain is DARVTQTPRHKVTEMGQEVTMRCQPILGHNTVFWYRQTMMQGLELLAYFRNRAPLDDSGMPKDRFSAEMPDATLATLKIQPSEPRDSAVYFCASGLVQAGGRRTGELFFGEGSRLTVL.

The chain uses TRBV27 and TRBJ2-3, with 10 bases lining up with TRBD2. V lost 5 bases to trimming and J lost 4 bases; unmatched junction nucleotides: 6. This CDR3 has 15 amino acids. Germline V gives CDR1 MNHEY, CDR2 SMNVEV (reference sequence). CDR3 amino acids: CASSLLAGSADTQYF. CDR3 bases: TGTGCCAGCAGTCTACTAGCGGGGAGCGCAGATACGCAGTATTTT.

The V call is TRBV10-3, the J call TRBJ1-5; TRBD1 agrees at 7 bases. With 7 bases clipped from V and 4 bases from J, the junction kept 4 bases outside the gene matches. This CDR3 is 13 amino acids long. Germline-derived CDR1 and CDR2 are ENHRY and SYGVKD. This chain's CDR3 is CAITGQTNQPQHF. The CDR3 region has the DNA TGTGCCATCACGGGACAGACGAATCAGCCCCAGCATTTT.

This sequence joins TRBV2 and TRBJ2-5; possible D gene TRBD1, 6 bases. Trimming pared 4 bases from V and 4 bases from J, leaving 10 bases between. The germline V gene encodes CDR1 SNHLY and CDR2 FYNNEI. The CDR3 loop spans 13 amino acids. The CDR3 sequence is CASSGGLGETQYF. In DNA, the CDR3 is TGTGCCAGCAGTGGGGGGCTCGGAGAGACCCAGTACTTC.

The J gene is TRBJ1-1, the V gene TRBV30, with 7 bases identical to TRBD1. The V segment lost 4 bases and the J segment 9 bases; nucleotides outside the gene matches: 11. The CDR3 totals 13 residues. From germline, CDR1 is GTSNPN and CDR2 SVGIG (reference sequence). DNA of the CDR3: TGTGCCTGGATCAAAACGGACAGGCTCAAAGCTTTCTTT. It codes for CAWIKTDRLKAFF.

The gene calls are TRBV6-5 and TRBJ1-1, with no clear D. The V gene's germline CDR1 is MNHEY and CDR2 SVGAGI. The CDR3 covers 13 residues. V was cut by 7 bases and J by 4 bases, with 13 bases left in between. CDR3: CASTLNLRTEAFF. The CDR3 DNA follows: TGTGCCAGCACCCTCAACCTGCGCACTGAAGCTTTCTTT.

This clone was counted once. CDR3 nucleotides: TGTGCCTGGAGTTCTGGGGGCGTCAGGGGGTATAAAGAGACCCAGTACTTC. It yields the protein CAWSSGGVRGYKETQYF. The chain has TRBV30 and TRBJ2-5, with TRBD1 identical over 7 bases. This CDR3 has 17 residues. The V gene's germline CDR1 is GTSNPN and CDR2 SVGIG (reference sequence). V dropped 2 bases and J dropped 3; count of bases not matched to a gene: 15.

Turning to this clone: Other DNA sequences in the sample encode the same CDR3. The chain links TRBV18 to TRBJ2-3, with D perhaps TRBD1 (6 bases). In germline, CDR1 is KGHSH, CDR2 LQKENI. This CDR3 is 16 amino acids long. Trimming took off 1 base at V and 5 bases at J, with 16 bases between the two ends. The CDR3 DNA sequence: TGTGCCAGCTCACCACGGGCAGTTCAGGGACAAGATACGCAGTATTTT. Its translation: CASSPRAVQGQDTQYF.

This chain connects TRBV6-2 or TRBV6-3 to TRBJ1-5, with 10 bases matching TRBD1. The germline CDR1 and CDR2 sequences are MNHEY and SVGEGT. The CDR3 has 16 amino acids. Losses at the gene ends were 4 bases for V and 4 bases for J; bases not matched to a gene: 7. The CDR3 DNA is TGTGCCAGCAGTTCCCGGACAGGGGGTTTTAATCAGCCCCAGCATTTT. Translation gives CASSSRTGGFNQPQHF.

The genes are TRBV9 and TRBJ2-7; 13 bases agree with TRBD2. CDR1 and CDR2 (germline): SGDLS, YYNGEE. The CDR3 covers 16 residues. Trimming removed 4 bases from V and 0 bases from J; junction bases left unmatched: 4. The CDR3 protein is CASSPGTSGDSYEQYF. In nucleotides, the CDR3 is TGTGCCAGCAGCCCCGGGACTAGCGGGGACTCCTACGAGCAGTACTTC.

The table lists this clone with a few counts. The chain carries TRBV5-1 and TRBJ1-6; 8 nucleotides match TRBD1. CDR1 is SGHRS, CDR2 YFSETQ, per germline. With V trimmed by 0 bases and J by 7 bases, 9 bases remained unmatched. The CDR3 has 17 amino acids. DNA for the CDR3: TGCGCCAGCAGCTTGGCACCTCAGGGGGCGCGGAATTCACCCCTCCACTTT. This encodes CASSLAPQGARNSPLHF.

This clone appeared once. The rearrangement joins TRBV19 to TRBJ1-1, with D maybe TRBD1 (6 bases). Germline V gene data show CDR1 as LNHDA and CDR2 as SQIVND (reference sequence). V lost 5 bases and J lost 4, with 11 bases in between. There are 13 residues in the CDR3. CDR3 sequence (DNA): TGTGCCAGTAGTCAGCAGGGGCTCACTGAAGCTTTCTTT. Translating it yields CASSQQGLTEAFF.

The gene calls are TRBV29-1 and TRBJ1-2; 8 positions agree with TRBD1. The ends lost 7 bases at V and 4 bases at J; junction bases unmatched: 5. Germline loops: CDR1 SQVTM, CDR2 ANQGSEA. This CDR3 has 12 residues. The DNA of the CDR3 is TGCAGCGCGGGACAGGTGGGCTATGGCTACACCTTC. Amino acids: CSAGQVGYGYTF.

This clone was seen only once. The V gene is TRBV5-5, the J gene TRBJ1-2; D is undetermined. V lost 0 bases, J lost 4 bases, and 16 bases lay in between. CDR1 is SGHKS, CDR2 YYEKEE, per germline (reference sequence). CDR3 length: 16 amino acids. The CDR3 region is CASSLARASTRYGYTF. The CDR3 DNA reads TGTGCCAGCAGCTTGGCGCGGGCTAGCACCCGCTATGGCTACACCTTC.

Here the CDR3 reads CATSRKGGLGWDNEQFF. The CDR3, as DNA: TGTGCCACCAGCAGAAAGGGGGGACTAGGTTGGGACAATGAGCAGTTCTTC. The chain employs TRBV15 and TRBJ2-1; TRBD2 matches at 8 bases. CDR1 and CDR2 (germline): LNHNV, YYDKDF (reference sequence). This CDR3 region has 17 residues. The V segment lost 2 bases and the J segment 5 bases; nucleotides outside the gene matches: 11. The full variable domain, rest sourced from reference TRBV15 and TRBJ2-1, is DAMVIQNPRYQVTQFGKPVTLSCSQTLNHNVMYWYQQKSSQAPKLLFHYYDKDFNNEADTPDNFQSRRPNTSFCFLDIRSPGLGDTAMYLCATSRKGGLGWDNEQFFGPGTRLTVL.

With respect to this clone: Other DNA sequences in this specimen translate into the identical CDR3. V and J are TRBV20-1 and TRBJ2-3; 10 bases match TRBD2. V shed 3 bases and J 3 bases; nucleotides not matched to a gene: 3. Per the germline V gene, CDR1 is DFQATT and CDR2 is SNEGSKA (reference sequence). The CDR3 is 14 amino acids. In DNA form, the CDR3 reads TGCAGTGCTAGTCCTAGCGGGAGAACAGATACGCAGTATTTT. Translation gives CSASPSGRTDTQYF.

This rearrangement joins TRBV5-1 to TRBJ2-3; 7 positions match TRBD1. J lost 7 bases, V lost 5 bases, and 16 bases had no gene match. There are 16 residues in the CDR3. Germline V gene sequence: CDR1 SGHRS, CDR2 YFSETQ. In DNA form, the CDR3 reads TGCGCCAGCAGAACGCACCCGACCCAGGGGGAGAATACGCAGTATTTT. Protein product: CASRTHPTQGENTQYF. Looking up the rest from reference TRBV5-1 and TRBJ2-3 gives the full variable domain: KAGVTQTPRYLIKTRGQQVTLSCSPISGHRSVSWYQQTPGQGLQFLFEYFSETQRNKGNFPGRFSGRQFSNSRSEMNVSTLELGDSALYLCASRTHPTQGENTQYFGPGTRLTVL.

This chain links TRBV27 with TRBJ1-5, with D perhaps TRBD1 (6 bases). Trimming removed 4 bases from V and 2 bases from J, with 15 bases in between. Germline CDR1 is MNHEY and CDR2 is SMNVEV (reference sequence). The CDR3 runs 16 residues. The CDR3 region is CASSSSHRAGNQPQHF. The CDR3 nucleotides are TGTGCCAGCAGTTCGTCGCACAGGGCGGGCAATCAGCCCCAGCATTTT.

The chain is built from TRBV4-2 and TRBJ1-3; unclear D gene. Germline loops: CDR1 LGHNA, CDR2 YNFKEQ. Trimming stripped 1 base from V and 2 bases from J, with 9 bases between. The CDR3 length is 15 residues. CDR3 in amino acids: CASSQGRDPGNTIYF. CDR3 DNA: TGTGCCAGCAGCCAAGGACGGGATCCTGGAAACACCATATATTTT.

The rearrangement links TRBV7-8 to TRBJ2-3, with D uncertain. Trimming shortened V by 2 bases and J by 6 bases, and 9 bases separated the two germline ends. This CDR3 spans 13 amino acids. Germline CDR1 and CDR2: SGHVS and FQNEAQ. The CDR3 reads CASSLSPPDTQYF. CDR3 DNA: TGTGCCAGCAGCTTATCCCCCCCGGATACGCAGTATTTT.

The CDR3 protein is CASSLTQRNTEAFF. CDR3 bases: TGCGCCAGCAGCTTGACACAACGGAACACTGAAGCTTTCTTT. The V and J genes are TRBV5-1 and TRBJ1-1; D is uncertain. V lost 1 base, J lost 1 base, and 8 bases lay in between. Germline values: CDR1 SGHRS, CDR2 YFSETQ. CDR3 length: 14 residues.

The chain carries TRBV21-1 and TRBJ1-2; no DNA check was done on the table's D call, TRBD1. TRBV21-1 is shown as a pseudogene. This CDR3 is 14 amino acids long. The CDR3 loop is CASSPGAAPYGYTF. Here the CDR3 DNA reads TGTGCCAGCAGTCCAGGGGCCGCACCTTATGGCTACACCTTC.

This sequence joins TRBV7-8 and TRBJ1-2; the match to TRBD1 covers 11 bases. J gave up 5 bases and V 0 bases, and 8 bases lay outside the gene matches. The germline CDR1 and CDR2 sequences are SGHVS and FQNEAQ. CDR3 length: 17 amino acids. This chain's CDR3 is CASSLAGQGAVGYGYTF. The CDR3 nucleotides read TGTGCCAGCAGCTTAGCCGGACAGGGGGCGGTTGGGTATGGCTACACCTTC.